What follows is one T cell receptor (beta chain) and its context. This record comes from a study of blood T cell repertoires in COVID-19. Background on the study: Specimens from acute and convalescent COVID-19 originated in the United States, Italy and Spain. From T cells, B-cell-depleted T cells, or PBMCs came the material, which was cDNA or gDNA.

Authors' analysis steps: Amplifying reference gene primers gave estimates of nucleated cell counts. Using immunoSEQ multiplex PCR, the repertoire was profiled, and TCRdb retains in-frame clones only, with some absent. The D gene and trimming were derived from the DNA, and the V and J assignments and clone size from that table. The sample holds approximately 150,000 clones, about 86% seen once. Trimming stripped 1 base from V and 5 bases from J, with 21 bases between. The CDR3 loop spans 17 amino acids. CDR1 and CDR2 (germline): MNHNS, SASEGT. The V gene is TRBV6-1, the J gene TRBJ2-7; D is perhaps TRBD1 (6 bases). The sample consisted of peripheral blood. The sequence came from a woman in her 70s with acute or convalescent COVID-19. The CDR3 is CASSEGSPGHLTHEQYF. CDR3 DNA: TGTGCCAGCAGTGAAGGTTCCCCGGGACACCTAACCCACGAGCAGTACTTC.